This record covers a single T cell receptor beta chain. This sample is part of a study of TIL therapy for anti-PD-1-resistant metastatic lung cancer. V was clipped by 5 bases and J by 6 bases; unmatched bases: 9. CDR1 is MDHEN and CDR2 is SYDVKM in the germline V gene. There are 16 residues in the CDR3. As for time point: pre-treatment sample, taken before nivolumab and TIL therapy. Pleural nodules or supraclavicular lymph nodes made up most of the excised metastases sampled. The libraries were made with immunoSEQ v3. Repertoires were generated with immunoSEQ multiplex PCR, while TCRdb's copy carries only in-frame clones and drops some. This repertoire shows about 12,000 clones, about three fifths found once; its top ten account for 6.5% to 8%.

This chain connects TRBV28 to TRBJ2-2, with 10 bases identical to TRBD2. This TCR was sampled from a person between 25 and 79 years old with non-small cell lung cancer. Sequenced here: tumor tissue, sampled at baseline. CDR3 nucleotides: TGTGCCAGCAGTCCCTTGAGCGGGAGGGCTTCCGGGGAGCTGTTTTTT. Translating it yields CASSPLSGRASGELFF.